The 10 T cell receptor beta chains below come from one sample, sequenced in a study of cytomegalovirus exposure and HLA in healthy donors. Primers for the PCR totalled 60 Vbeta and 13 Jbeta. The repertoire was sequenced with immunoSEQ multiplex PCR; TCRdb's copy has only in-frame clones and lacks some. The table records more than 85,000 clones, less than 70% of them present only once. Material for sequencing was PBMCs. The receptors originated from a woman in her 70s in good health and CMV-seropositive.

V gene TRBV20-1 combines with J gene TRBJ1-1; D is unresolved. Germline V gene sequence: CDR1 DFQATT, CDR2 SNEGSKA (reference sequence). Trimming removed 6 bases at V and 3 bases at J, with 8 bases between. CDR3 length: 11 residues. Here the CDR3 DNA reads TGCAGTGCCCCGGTTCACACTGAAGCTTTCTTT. Translated, it gives CSAPVHTEAFF.

The chain joins TRBV19 to TRBJ1-1; D not certain. Germline V gene lookup returns CDR1 LNHDA and CDR2 SQIVND (reference sequence). V lost 2 bases to trimming and J lost 1 base, with 8 bases between them. The CDR3 has 14 amino acids. This CDR3 reads CASSIYYGNTEAFF. The CDR3 coding sequence is TGTGCCAGTAGTATATATTACGGGAACACTGAAGCTTTCTTT.

The chain carries TRBV9 and TRBJ2-7, with D perhaps TRBD2 (7 bases). Trimming removed 0 bases from V and 2 bases from J, with 9 bases in between. The CDR3 extends over 14 amino acids. Looked up from germline, CDR1 is SGDLS and CDR2 is YYNGEE. The CDR3 coding sequence is TGTGCCAGCAGCGTAGGGGGGGGGCCCTACGAGCAGTACTTC. Amino acids: CASSVGGGPYEQYF.

This chain links TRBV5-1 with TRBJ2-2; D gene uncertain. The V and J ends lost 0 bases and 5 bases respectively, with 5 bases between them. Germline lookup yields CDR1 SGHRS and CDR2 YFSETQ. This CDR3 contains 13 residues. The CDR3 DNA follows: TGCGCCAGCAGCTTGGCCCAAACCGGGGAGCTGTTTTTT. Protein: CASSLAQTGELFF.

The rearrangement joins TRBV4-1 to TRBJ2-5; the D gene is possibly TRBD2 (6 bases). V was trimmed by 0 bases and J by 0 bases, leaving 14 bases between them. The CDR3 runs 17 residues. Germline CDR1 MGHRA, CDR2 YSYEKL. CDR3 DNA: TGCGCCAGCAGCCAAGATGGCGGGGATTTATACCAAGAGACCCAGTACTTC. It encodes CASSQDGGDLYQETQYF.

The rearrangement links TRBV27 to TRBJ2-1; 7 positions agree with TRBD2. Trimming cost V 8 bases and J 7 bases; bases outside gene matches: 8. The CDR3 totals 13 residues. CDR1 is MNHEY and CDR2 is SMNVEV in the germline V gene (reference sequence). CDR3 protein: CASWGTIMNEQFF. Here the CDR3 DNA reads TGTGCCAGCTGGGGGACTATTATGAATGAGCAGTTCTTC.

This rearrangement joins TRBV19 to TRBJ2-3; no reliable D call. V was cut by 2 bases and J by 4 bases, with 4 bases left in between. The CDR3 contains 12 residues. From germline, CDR1 is LNHDA and CDR2 SQIVND (reference sequence). The CDR3 nucleotides read TGTGCCAGTAGTATATATGCAGATACGCAGTATTTT. It codes for CASSIYADTQYF.

J is TRBJ2-3 and V is TRBV27; no clear D gene. This CDR3 region has 13 residues. Trimming pared 1 base from V and 4 bases from J, leaving 6 bases between. CDR1 and CDR2 (germline): MNHEY, SMNVEV (reference sequence). The CDR3 is CASSLYLPDTQYF. In DNA, the CDR3 is TGTGCCAGCAGTTTATATCTTCCAGATACGCAGTATTTT.

The CDR3 DNA reads as TGTGCCAGCAGCAGGACTAGCGGGGGGTTGGGGAGGGGTGAGCAGTTCTTC. Translation gives CASSRTSGGLGRGEQFF. The chain uses TRBV11-2 and TRBJ2-1; 14 nucleotides match TRBD2. Per germline, CDR1 SGHAT and CDR2 FQNNGV. V dropped 5 bases and J dropped 9; count of bases not matched to a gene: 12. This CDR3 is 17 amino acids long. Filled out from reference TRBV11-2 and TRBJ2-1, the complete variable domain reads EAGVAQSPRYKIIEKRQSVAFWCNPISGHATLYWYQQILGQGPKLLIQFQNNGVVDDSQLPKDRFSAERLKGVDSTLKIQPAKLEDSAVYLCASSRTSGGLGRGEQFFGPGTRLTVL.

The chain couples TRBV9 to TRBJ2-1; TRBD2 agrees at 10 bases. With V trimmed by 4 bases and J by 4 bases, 8 bases remained unmatched. Germline lookup yields CDR1 SGDLS and CDR2 YYNGEE. CDR3 length: 16 amino acids. For the CDR3, the DNA is TGTGCCAGCAGCAAACTTAGCGGGGGGCCTTACAATGAGCAGTTCTTC. Translated, it gives CASSKLSGGPYNEQFF.